This T cell receptor (beta chain) was sequenced for a study of shared clonotypes between healthy human individuals. A remark on this clone: The identical CDR3 is also encoded by other nucleotide sequences in the sample.

Looked up from germline, CDR1 is GTSNPN and CDR2 is SVGIG (reference sequence). This CDR3 is built from 13 residues. V was clipped by 2 bases and J by 1 base, with 8 bases between them. Produced via immunoSEQ multiplex PCR; TCRdb's table is partial and in-frame only. Here the sample spans about 1 million clones, around 74% being singletons. This rearrangement joins TRBV30 to TRBJ1-2; no firm D call. The TCR comes from a man aged 18 to 30 in good health. Material: memory CD4+ T cells sorted from blood. Indicated subset: CD45RA-negative fraction. Here the CDR3 reads CAWSTGGNYGYTF. The CDR3 DNA sequence: TGTGCCTGGAGTACTGGAGGTAACTATGGCTACACCTTC.